This TCR beta chain was recovered during a study of radiotherapy plus CTLA-4 blockade in lung cancer (dated by TCRdb to about 2018). With regard to the full study: Objective responses occurred in roughly a sixth of enrolled patients, and under 40% achieved disease control. Paper-wide results and their limitations: After treatment with radiotherapy and ipilimumab, TCR clones that originated in tumors expanded in peripheral blood. The strongest predictors of response were reported to be early dynamic shifts in blood T cell clones along with a rise in serum interferon-beta following radiation.

The study evaluated CTLA-4 blockade (ipilimumab) given together with focal radiation therapy in patients who had chemo-refractory metastatic non-small-cell lung cancer. Library preparation was by the immunoSEQ multiplex PCR assay. Held by TCRdb, this immuneACCESS table contains in-frame sequences only and omits some clones. Under half of the omission traces to an unresolved V gene where checked; the cause of the rest is unknown. This sample comprises roughly 88,000 clones, around four fifths of them detected only once. The ten largest clones take up 0.75% to 0.85% of the sample. About this clone: The target of this receptor is not known. No much larger clone is present one base from it, and per-base qualities are unavailable.

The germline V gene encodes CDR1 SEHNR and CDR2 FQNEAQ (reference sequence). Counted from cysteine to phenylalanine, this CDR3 has 17 amino acids. Kept here is only the CDR3 DNA, which spans 51 bases and is read in frame from base 1. V and J lose 1 base and 8 bases, and a span of 21 bases separates them. The source is a human donor with non-small cell lung cancer who had stable disease on radiotherapy plus ipilimumab. The starting material was peripheral blood, obtained from a patient treated with radiotherapy plus ipilimumab. Recombination joined TRBV7-9 with TRBJ2-1, with TRBD2 tentatively as D gene (5 bases match). The bases are TGTGCCAGCAGCTTAGTAGGAGGCTATATAGGAGTTGATGAGCAGTTCTTC. This codes for CASSLVGGYIGVDEQFF.